One and the same sample provided the 17 T cell receptor beta chains below, sequenced in a study of regulatory T cells in long-lasting Graves disease (dated by TCRdb to about 2021). According to the study, the label for this sample's time point signals: persistent/refractory GD, antithyroid drugs over 5 years with positive TRAb. For both TCR sequencing and RNA sequencing, RNA was extracted from PBMCs in TRIzol. Library prep was done by multiplex PCR. Reads for this sample came from an Illumina HiSeq 4000. iRepertoire HTBI primers and Arm-PCR amplification of CDR3 regions were used to construct TCR beta libraries. TCRdb trimmed the raw reads at Q25, called clones with MiXCR and kept productive beta chains. CDR3 protein duplicates are merged, each entry listing the most common genes and DNA. The sample table lists some 280,000 distinct CDR3 sequences, approximately 20% of them with a count of one. More than 55% of the sample belongs to the ten largest clones.

Sequenced material: peripheral blood mononuclear cells (PBMCs), taken when the disease was refractory, from a patient treated with antithyroid drugs. Receptors were obtained from a female donor with Graves disease.

This clonotype was detected ten times or more. V usage is TRBV11-2 and J usage is TRBJ1-1; D gene ambiguous. Germline values: CDR1 SGHAT, CDR2 FQNNGV. Trimming left V 3 bases short and J 1 base short, with 9 bases between. CDR3 length: 14 residues. The CDR3 sequence: CASSLAIKNTEAFF. In nucleotides, the CDR3 is TGTGCCAGCAGCTTGGCGATTAAGAACACTGAAGCTTTCTTT.

The V and J genes are TRBV7-2 and TRBJ2-7; D gene uncertain. CDR3 length: 14 residues. Between the trimmed V and J ends, which lost 5 bases and 3 bases, there was a span of 14 bases. Germline V gene sequence: CDR1 SGHTA, CDR2 FQGNSA. The CDR3, as DNA: TGTGCCAGCAGCCCTTCATCAGGTGACTACGAGCAGTACTTC. Translating gives CASSPSSGDYEQYF.

The chain couples TRBV28 to TRBJ2-7; the D is unclear. The CDR3 is made up of 17 amino acids. Trimming took 5 bases from V and 3 from J, leaving 23 bases between them. Germline V CDR1 and CDR2: MDHEN, SYDVKM. In DNA form, the CDR3 reads TGTGCCAGCAGTCTCTCAGGTTTTTACGCGGAAAACTACGAGCAGTACTTC. It is translated as CASSLSGFYAENYEQYF.

In its sample, this clonotype was seen a few times. The chain carries TRBV6-5 and TRBJ2-2; 7 bases match TRBD2. The V gene end was trimmed by 2 bases and the J gene end by 5 bases; junction bases not matched to a gene: 11. CDR1 is MNHEY and CDR2 is SVGAGI in the germline V gene. The CDR3 contains 17 residues. This chain's CDR3 is CASSYGRVAGETGELFF. DNA of the CDR3: TGTGCCAGCAGTTACGGCCGGGTGGCGGGAGAAACCGGGGAGCTGTTTTTT.

This clonotype was detected only once. This chain uses TRBV7-3 with TRBJ1-1; a possible D gene is TRBD1 (5 bases). CDR1 and CDR2 (germline): SGHTA, FQGTGA. V dropped 5 bases and J dropped 4 bases, with 14 bases sitting between them. The CDR3 extends over 14 amino acids. CDR3 residues: CASSLHRDGTEAFF. In nucleotides, the CDR3 is TGTGCCAGCAGCCTCCATCGGGACGGCACTGAAGCTTTCTTT.

The V call is TRBV5-6, the J call TRBJ1-5; D unclear. Germline V CDR1 and CDR2: SGHDT, YYEEEE. The CDR3 covers 15 residues. V was shortened by 3 bases and J by 3 bases, with 13 bases between the two germline ends. CDR3 nucleotides: TGTGCCAGCAGCTCCCGATGGGGATACAATCAGCCCCAGCATTTT. This encodes CASSSRWGYNQPQHF.

This clonotype came up a few times. V is TRBV7-9 and J is TRBJ2-7, with D unclear. V was cut by 0 bases and J by 4 bases, with 10 bases left in between. The CDR3 sequence is 14 residues long. Looked up from germline, CDR1 is SEHNR and CDR2 is FQNEAQ (reference sequence). CDR3 in amino acids: CASSLALLGYEQYF. CDR3 in DNA: TGTGCCAGCAGCTTAGCGTTATTAGGTTACGAGCAGTACTTC.

The chain couples TRBV4-1 to TRBJ2-4; no definite D call. This CDR3 is built from 14 residues. Trimming took off 1 base at V and 6 bases at J, with 10 bases between the two ends. Germline assignment: CDR1 MGHRA and CDR2 YSYEKL. DNA for the CDR3: TGCGCCAGCAGCCAAGGACAAGGACCAAACATTCAGTACTTC. Translated: CASSQGQGPNIQYF.

In this sample, this clonotype turned up a few times. The chain couples TRBV6-5 to TRBJ2-7, with a weak D call TRBD2 (5 bases). The germline V and J ends were trimmed by 0 bases and 3 bases, with 12 bases remaining between them. The CDR3 sequence is 15 residues long. Germline V gene data show CDR1 as MNHEY and CDR2 as SVGAGI. CDR3 sequence (DNA): TGTGCCAGCAGTTACTCTGGCGCAAGCGGCTACGAGCAGTACTTC. It yields the protein CASSYSGASGYEQYF.

This clonotype was found a few times. V and J are TRBV20-1 and TRBJ2-7; 8 positions agree with TRBD1. Germline V gives CDR1 DFQATT, CDR2 SNEGSKA (reference sequence). The V and J ends lost 5 bases and 6 bases, in that order; junction bases with no gene match: 12. The CDR3 sequence is 14 residues long. The CDR3 sequence is CSAAKWGQVGEQYF. The CDR3 DNA reads as TGCAGTGCTGCGAAATGGGGACAGGTCGGCGAGCAGTACTTC.

In its sample, this clonotype was seen a few times. The chain links TRBV9 to TRBJ2-1; TRBD2 aligns across 11 bases. Trimming took 6 bases from V and 9 from J; bases not matched to a gene: 8. The CDR3 length is 14 residues. Germline CDR1 is SGDLS and CDR2 is YYNGEE. In nucleotides, the CDR3 is TGTGCCAGCACCCCTGGACTAGCGGGTGTTGAGCAGTTCTTC. As protein: CASTPGLAGVEQFF.

In its sample, this clonotype was seen many times. V and J are TRBV28 and TRBJ2-4; TRBD2 matches 8 bases. V lost 7 bases and J lost 5; bases outside the gene matches: 4. This CDR3 region has 13 residues. CDR1 and CDR2 (germline): MDHEN, SYDVKM. The chain's CDR3 is CASKRELENIQYF. CDR3 DNA sequence: TGTGCCAGCAAGCGGGAGCTCGAAAACATTCAGTACTTC.

The chain combines TRBV20-1 with TRBJ2-5; D unclear. In germline, CDR1 is DFQATT, CDR2 SNEGSKA (reference sequence). The CDR3 loop spans 14 amino acids. V lost 1 base and J lost 0, with 9 bases in between. The CDR3 spells CSARAQQNQETQYF. In DNA form, the CDR3 reads TGCAGTGCTAGAGCCCAGCAGAACCAAGAGACCCAGTACTTC.

The table lists this clonotype with many counts. V gene TRBV2 combines with J gene TRBJ1-1; no clear D. The V end lost 1 base, the J end lost 4 bases, and 22 bases lay between the germline ends. CDR1 is SNHLY and CDR2 is FYNNEI in the germline V gene. This CDR3 is built from 18 residues. This CDR3 is CASSEGSNTMDGSTEAFF. The CDR3 DNA sequence: TGTGCCAGCAGTGAAGGTAGCAACACCATGGATGGGAGCACTGAAGCTTTCTTT.

V gene TRBV5-6 combines with J gene TRBJ1-2, with D tentatively TRBD1 (5 bases). The CDR3 is 16 amino acids. V was trimmed by 5 bases and J by 4 bases, leaving 21 bases between them. The germline CDR1 and CDR2 sequences are SGHDT and YYEEEE. Here the CDR3 DNA reads TGTGCCAGCAGACTCCCGGGCCTCACCGGGGGCTATGGCTACACCTTC. Its protein product is CASRLPGLTGGYGYTF.

The rearrangement joins TRBV30 to TRBJ2-4; D possibly corresponds to TRBD2 (6 bases). The CDR3 is 12 residues long. V was pared by 4 bases and J by 6 bases, with 10 bases between. Germline CDR1 and CDR2: GTSNPN and SVGIG (reference sequence). CDR3 nucleotides: TGTGCCTGGAAGTTCGGGGGAAACATTCAGTACTTC. This encodes CAWKFGGNIQYF.

This CDR3 reads CSATSGDRYGYTF. The CDR3 DNA is TGCAGTGCCACTTCGGGGGACAGATATGGCTACACCTTC. This chain connects TRBV20-1 to TRBJ1-2; 7 nucleotides align to TRBD1. This CDR3 spans 13 amino acids. CDR1 and CDR2 from the germline V gene are DFQATT and SNEGSKA (reference sequence). With V trimmed by 6 bases and J by 5 bases, 9 bases remained unmatched.